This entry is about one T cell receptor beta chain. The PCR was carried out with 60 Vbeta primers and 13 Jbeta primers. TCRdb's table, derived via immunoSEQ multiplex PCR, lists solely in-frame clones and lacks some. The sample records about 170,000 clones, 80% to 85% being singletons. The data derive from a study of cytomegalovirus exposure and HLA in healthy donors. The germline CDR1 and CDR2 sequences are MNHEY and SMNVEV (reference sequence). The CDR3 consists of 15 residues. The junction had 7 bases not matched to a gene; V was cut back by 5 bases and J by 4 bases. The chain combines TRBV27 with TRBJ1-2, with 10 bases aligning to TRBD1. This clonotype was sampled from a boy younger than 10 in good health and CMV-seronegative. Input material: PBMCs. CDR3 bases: TGTGCCAGCAGTAGAAGACAGGGGGCTGGCTATGGCTACACCTTC. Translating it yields CASSRRQGAGYGYTF.